Reported below is one T cell receptor beta chain. Relative to the germline gene, one junction end is altered; a read error may explain this. TRB rearrangements were amplified by multiplex PCR with BIOMED2 TRB-A/B primers. MiXCR was run by TCRdb on the multiplex PCR reads, yielding one entry per CDR3 protein. In the table there are some 8,900 distinct CDR3 sequences, 25% to 40% of which are singletons. The CDR3 contains 13 residues. Germline values: CDR1 SGHNT, CDR2 YYREEE (reference sequence). The data derive from a study of T and B cells in COVID-19 patients. Each TRB amplification used 250-500 ng of genomic DNA from blood.

The sequence derives from a human donor who had recovered from COVID-19. This rearrangement joins TRBV5-4 to TRBJ1-6; D unresolved. The material sequenced was blood. The DNA of the CDR3 is TGCGCCAGCAGCCAAGAGCCAAATTCACCCCTCCACTTT. Its protein product is CASSQEPNSPLHF.